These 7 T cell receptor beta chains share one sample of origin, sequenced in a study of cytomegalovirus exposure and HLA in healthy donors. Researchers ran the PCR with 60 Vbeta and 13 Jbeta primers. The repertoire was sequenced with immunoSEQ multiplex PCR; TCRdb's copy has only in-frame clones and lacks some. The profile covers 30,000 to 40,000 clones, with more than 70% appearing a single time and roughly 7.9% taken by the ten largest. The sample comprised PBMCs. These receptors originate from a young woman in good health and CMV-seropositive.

CDR3 in amino acids: CASSLTRATSGNTIYF. CDR3 coding DNA: TGTGCCAGCAGCTTGACCAGGGCTACCTCTGGAAACACCATATATTTT. This sequence joins TRBV5-8 and TRBJ1-3; maybe TRBD1 (5 bases). The CDR3 has 16 residues. Trimming removed 1 base from V and 0 bases from J, with 11 bases in between. Germline V CDR1 and CDR2: SGHTS, YDEGEE.

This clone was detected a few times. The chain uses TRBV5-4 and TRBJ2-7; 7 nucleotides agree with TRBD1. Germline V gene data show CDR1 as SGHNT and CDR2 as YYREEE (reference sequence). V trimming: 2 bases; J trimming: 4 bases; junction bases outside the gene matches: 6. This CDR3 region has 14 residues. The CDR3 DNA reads TGTGCCAGCAGCTTTGACAGGGCTCTATACGAGCAGTACTTC. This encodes CASSFDRALYEQYF.

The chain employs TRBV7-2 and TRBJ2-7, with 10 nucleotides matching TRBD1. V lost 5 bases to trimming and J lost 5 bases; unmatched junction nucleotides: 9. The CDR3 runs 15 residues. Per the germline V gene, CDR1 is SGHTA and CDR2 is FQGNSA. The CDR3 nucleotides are TGTGCCAGCAGCACCTCCGGGACAGGGGACAACGAGCAGTACTTC. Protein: CASSTSGTGDNEQYF.

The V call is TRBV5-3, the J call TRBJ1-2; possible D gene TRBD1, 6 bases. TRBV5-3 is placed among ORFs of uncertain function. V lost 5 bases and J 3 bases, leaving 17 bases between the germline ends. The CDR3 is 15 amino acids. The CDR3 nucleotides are TGTGCCAGAAGTAGCCCCAAGGGGGATCACTATGGCTACACCTTC. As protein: CARSSPKGDHYGYTF.

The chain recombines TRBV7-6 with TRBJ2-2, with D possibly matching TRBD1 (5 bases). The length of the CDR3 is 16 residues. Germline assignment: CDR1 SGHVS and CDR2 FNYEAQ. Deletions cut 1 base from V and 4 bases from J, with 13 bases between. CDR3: CASSLEGQASTGELFF. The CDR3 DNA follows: TGTGCCAGCAGCTTAGAGGGGCAGGCGAGCACCGGGGAGCTGTTTTTT.

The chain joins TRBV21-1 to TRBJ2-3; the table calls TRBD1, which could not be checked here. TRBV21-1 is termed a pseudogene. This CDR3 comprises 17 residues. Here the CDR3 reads CASSKARGTGGTDTQYF. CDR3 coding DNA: TGTGCCAGCAGCAAAGCGCGTGGGACAGGGGGCACAGATACGCAGTATTTT.

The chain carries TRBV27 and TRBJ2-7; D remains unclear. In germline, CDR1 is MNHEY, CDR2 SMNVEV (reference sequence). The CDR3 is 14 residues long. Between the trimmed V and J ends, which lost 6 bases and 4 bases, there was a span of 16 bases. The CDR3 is CASSLSWPSYEQYF. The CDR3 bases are TGTGCCAGCAGCCTCTCCTGGCCCTCATACGAGCAGTACTTC.